This T cell receptor delta chain was captured in a study of gamma-delta T cells after stem cell transplantation. The CDR3 covers 17 residues. The V gene end was trimmed by 3 bases and the J gene end by 3 bases; junction bases not matched to a gene: 9. Germline V gene data show CDR1 as GEAIGNYY and CDR2 as EKD. TCRdb re-called the RT-PCR reads through CATT. The repertoire holds fewer than 3,000 delta-chain clones, with roughly 2.6% as singletons. This clone was seen a few times. A far larger clone is one nucleotide away, so this likely arose from a read error. Sequencing used gamma-delta T cells. The rearrangement joins TRDV2 to TRDJ1, with TRDD3 matching 13 bases. The receptor comes from a human donor. It is not recorded whose cells these are; they may come from a transplant donor. The CDR3 region has the DNA TGTGCCTGTGACCACGTGGGTACTGGGGGATACGCCGATAAACTCATCTTT. Its protein product is CACDHVGTGGYADKLIF.